The T cell receptor beta chain under discussion was sequenced for a study of blood T cell repertoires in COVID-19 (dated by TCRdb to 2019 to 2021). In the study overall: Samples from collaborators originated in the United States, Italy and Spain and spanned both the acute and convalescent phases of COVID-19. The material from the prospective study consisted of cDNA or gDNA derived from T cells, B-cell-depleted T cells, or PBMCs. The dataset comprised deeply sampled blood TCRbeta repertoires from subjects exposed to, actively infected with, or recovered from COVID-19. The repertoires were released in a freely available public database meant as a resource for research on the immune response to SARS-CoV-2. The samples were drawn from two sources: the first 160 participants of the ongoing ImmuneRACE study, and over 950 subjects contributed by 6 global collaborators. Sample metadata almost always included a de-identified subject ID, COVID-19 status, age in years and sex. Where available, HLA class I and class II types were obtained from metadata supplied by the sample provider rather than from assay-based typing.

The CDR3 measures 13 amino acids from cysteine to phenylalanine. Only the CDR3 DNA stays, 39 bases, in frame from base 1. The germline V gene encodes CDR1 SQVTM and CDR2 ANQGSEA. V has 6 bases trimmed and J has 6 bases trimmed; junction bases matching no gene number 9. A note on this clone: Its binding antigen is unknown. Nothing much larger sits one base from this clone, and base qualities are not available.

The immunoSEQ Assay, a bias-controlled multiplex PCR, was used to amplify TCRbeta CDR3 regions from genomic DNA. As for how the authors treated the data: The number of nucleated cells in each sample was estimated from the amplification of reference gene primers within the assay. To quantify the absolute abundance of each unique TCRbeta CDR3 rearrangement, sequence reads were collapsed and filtered. For each sample, productive Simpson clonality was calculated as the square root of Simpson's diversity index over productive rearrangements. TCRdb carries this immuneACCESS record with in-frame sequences only. Its versions omit some clonotypes, under half of them owing to an unresolved V gene in the studies checked, with the rest unexplained. V, J and clone size reflect that table, while D and trimming were determined from the DNA. This sample is represented by about 140,000 clones; around 76% of them were singletons. The ten largest make up about an eighth of the sample.

The collaborating institutions used their own protocols to collect whole blood in K2EDTA tubes. For TCRbeta analysis, collaborator samples were shipped as frozen whole blood, as isolated PBMCs, or as DNA extracted from either sample type. Overall results and qualifications from the work: The quantity of clinical and demographic metadata differed by source and by participant and was supplied without curation.

This receptor was obtained from a man aged 80 or over with acute or convalescent COVID-19. The chain is encoded by TRBV29-1 joined to TRBJ2-7, with 9 bases matching TRBD2. The specimen sequenced was peripheral blood. For the CDR3, the sequence is CSVAGTSQSEQYF. DNA sequence: TGCAGCGTAGCCGGGACTAGCCAATCCGAGCAGTACTTC.